The next 29 T cell receptor beta chains were all read from a single sample in a study of cytomegalovirus exposure and HLA in healthy donors (TCRdb year 2017). Libraries were built with the immunoSEQ multiplex PCR assay. For the multiplex PCR, a mixture combining 60 forward primers for TCR Vbeta segments and 13 reverse primers for TCR Jbeta segments was used. TCRdb obtained this table from immuneACCESS and retained in-frame rearrangements with V and J assigned. These tables miss some clones; where compared with another copy, unresolved V genes account for less than half of the shortfall, and the remainder is unexplained. The sample records some 140,000 clones, around 85% of which are singletons. The ten largest clones add up to approximately 10% of the sample. Sequenced: PBMCs. Receptors were obtained from a woman aged 45-65 years in good health and CMV-seropositive.

This sequence joins TRBV4-3 and TRBJ1-1, with 7 bases lining up with TRBD1. The CDR3 extends over 15 amino acids. CDR1 is LGHNA and CDR2 is YSLEER in the germline V gene. With 5 bases clipped from V and 0 bases from J, the junction kept 6 bases outside the gene matches. The CDR3 sequence is CASSERTGMNTEAFF. Written as DNA, the CDR3 is TGCGCCAGCAGCGAGCGGACAGGTATGAACACTGAAGCTTTCTTT.

The chain couples TRBV2 to TRBJ2-7; D gene uncertain. The germline V gene encodes CDR1 SNHLY and CDR2 FYNNEI. The CDR3 consists of 12 residues. With 4 bases removed from V and 3 bases from J, the gap between germline ends came to 7 bases. The DNA for the CDR3 is TGTGCCAGCAGTGCGGTATTCTACGAGCAGTACTTC. This translates into CASSAVFYEQYF.

The J gene is TRBJ1-2, the V gene TRBV15; 10 bases are a match to TRBD1. The V segment lost 2 bases and the J segment 0 bases; nucleotides outside the gene matches: 3. Germline CDR1 and CDR2: LNHNV and YYDKDF (reference sequence). The CDR3 consists of 16 residues. The CDR3, as DNA: TGTGCCACCAGCAGACCTGGACAGGGGGCTAACTATGGCTACACCTTC. It encodes CATSRPGQGANYGYTF.

The chain carries TRBV6-5 and TRBJ1-1; 8 positions match TRBD1. The CDR3 is 15 amino acids. With 4 bases clipped from V and 5 bases from J, the junction kept 9 bases outside the gene matches. Germline CDR1 and CDR2: MNHEY and SVGAGI. The CDR3 reads CASSSQGAAETEAFF. The CDR3 region has the DNA TGTGCCAGCAGTTCCCAGGGGGCGGCAGAGACTGAAGCTTTCTTT.

This clone was observed a few times. The chain links TRBV4-3 to TRBJ2-3; 11 bases are a match to TRBD2. V lost 3 bases and J lost 6; bases outside the gene matches: 8. The CDR3 is made up of 16 amino acids. From germline, CDR1 is LGHNA and CDR2 YSLEER. The CDR3 reads CASSQELAGVGDTQYF. CDR3 sequence (DNA): TGCGCCAGCAGCCAGGAACTAGCGGGGGTTGGGGATACGCAGTATTTT.

The V and J genes are TRBV6-1 and TRBJ2-1, with 7 bases aligning to TRBD2. The CDR3 length is 13 residues. The germline V gene encodes CDR1 MNHNS and CDR2 SASEGT. Trimming took 7 bases from V and 11 from J; bases not matched to a gene: 11. The chain's CDR3 is CASKLERGRKQFF. The CDR3 DNA reads as TGTGCCAGCAAATTGGAGCGGGGAAGGAAGCAGTTCTTC.

CDR3 DNA sequence: TGCGCCAGCACGCCGGGACAGGGGACCGATGAGCAGTTCTTC. Protein sequence: CASTPGQGTDEQFF. This sequence joins TRBV5-1 and TRBJ2-1, with 10 bases fitting TRBD1. The J segment lost 8 bases and the V segment lost 6 bases, leaving 8 bases of the junction unmatched. CDR1 is SGHRS, CDR2 YFSETQ, per germline. The CDR3 has 14 amino acids.

The chain joins TRBV29-1 to TRBJ1-1, with 10 nucleotides matching TRBD1. Germline V gene data show CDR1 as SQVTM and CDR2 as ANQGSEA. This CDR3 has 14 residues. The CDR3 DNA is TGCAGTGGAAGGACAGGGGGGGTAAACACTGAAGCTTTCTTT. Its protein product is CSGRTGGVNTEAFF. Complete variable domain (other parts from reference TRBV29-1 and TRBJ1-1): SAVISQKPSRDICQRGTSLTIQCQVDSQVTMMFWYRQQPGQSLTLIATANQGSEATYESGFVIDKFPISRPNLTFSTLTVSNMSPEDSSIYLCSGRTGGVNTEAFFGQGTRLTVV.

This clone is a singleton in its sample. J is TRBJ1-4 and V is TRBV5-4; 7 bases line up with TRBD1. CDR3 size: 14 residues. CDR1 SGHNT and CDR2 YYREEE come from the germline V gene (reference sequence). Unmatched junction bases numbered 8, after V lost 4 bases and J lost 8 bases. Here the CDR3 DNA reads TGTGCCAGCAGCCCCGACAGGGTGGGCGAAAAACTGTTTTTT. It translates to CASSPDRVGEKLFF.

The V gene is TRBV25-1, the J gene TRBJ2-1; 8 nucleotides match TRBD1. This CDR3 has 15 residues. Germline V gene sequence: CDR1 MGHDK, CDR2 SYGVNS. V lost 0 bases, J lost 2 bases, and 0 bases stayed unmatched. DNA of the CDR3: TGTGCCAGCAGTGAATACAGGGGGCCCTACAATGAGCAGTTCTTC. It is translated as CASSEYRGPYNEQFF.

The chain has TRBV2 and TRBJ1-5, with 9 positions matching TRBD1. From germline, CDR1 is SNHLY and CDR2 FYNNEI. With V trimmed by 5 bases and J by 3 bases, 2 bases remained unmatched. CDR3 length: 14 residues. The CDR3 sequence is CASSRDRDNQPQHF. The CDR3 DNA sequence: TGTGCCAGCAGTAGGGACAGGGACAATCAGCCCCAGCATTTT.

This chain connects TRBV9 to TRBJ1-3, with D unresolved. Germline CDR1 and CDR2: SGDLS and YYNGEE. CDR3 size: 12 residues. Trimming stripped 6 bases from V and 0 bases from J, with 4 bases between. Here the CDR3 reads CASTSSGNTIYF. The DNA for the CDR3 is TGTGCCAGCACCAGCTCTGGAAACACCATATATTTT.

The chain recombines TRBV28 with TRBJ1-5, with a possible D match to TRBD1 (6 bases). V lost 7 bases, J lost 6 bases, and 13 bases lay in between. Germline lookup yields CDR1 MDHEN and CDR2 SYDVKM. CDR3 length: 13 amino acids. CDR3: CASNRQVFQPQHF. CDR3 in DNA: TGTGCCAGCAACCGACAGGTTTTTCAGCCCCAGCATTTT.

The chain combines TRBV5-1 with TRBJ2-1, with a possible D match to TRBD2 (5 bases). V lost 7 bases to trimming and J lost 6 bases, with 17 bases between them. This CDR3 contains 14 residues. In germline, CDR1 is SGHRS, CDR2 YFSETQ. The CDR3 protein is CASQDGESSNEQFF. The CDR3 DNA is TGCGCCAGCCAAGACGGGGAAAGCAGCAATGAGCAGTTCTTC.

The V and J genes are TRBV14 and TRBJ2-5; 14 nucleotides align to TRBD2. V trimming: 4 bases; J trimming: 4 bases; junction bases outside the gene matches: 2. Germline values: CDR1 SGHDN, CDR2 FVKESK. This CDR3 comprises 15 residues. CDR3: CASSRLAGGTETQYF. The CDR3 DNA sequence: TGTGCCAGCAGCCGACTAGCGGGGGGGACAGAGACCCAGTACTTC. The full variable domain, completed using reference TRBV14 and TRBJ2-5, is EAGVTQFPSHSVIEKGQTVTLRCDPISGHDNLYWYRRVMGKEIKFLLHFVKESKQDESGMPNNRFLAERTGGTYSTLKVQPAELEDSGVYFCASSRLAGGTETQYFGPGTRLLVL.

The chain links TRBV18 to TRBJ2-7; 7 nucleotides align to TRBD1. V shed 5 bases, J shed 2 bases, and the junction held 6 bases outside the gene matches. Germline lookup yields CDR1 KGHSH and CDR2 LQKENI. The CDR3 is made up of 14 amino acids. CDR3 sequence (DNA): TGTGCCAGCTCATCGACAGGGAGCCCCTACGAGCAGTACTTC. Translating it yields CASSSTGSPYEQYF.

The V gene is TRBV7-2, the J gene TRBJ2-3; D remains ambiguous. The V and J ends lost 5 bases and 2 bases respectively, with 14 bases between them. Per germline, CDR1 SGHTA and CDR2 FQGNSA. The CDR3 has 15 amino acids. The CDR3 DNA is TGTGCCAGCAGCACCATCCGAAGCTACACAGATACGCAGTATTTT. It translates to CASSTIRSYTDTQYF.

The chain is built from TRBV5-6 and TRBJ2-7, with D unresolved. CDR1 and CDR2 (germline): SGHDT, YYEEEE. The V end was cut by 2 bases, the J end by 1 base, with 7 bases between. The CDR3 length is 13 residues. The CDR3 reads CASSFQISYEQYF. CDR3 DNA: TGTGCCAGCAGCTTTCAGATTTCCTACGAGCAGTACTTC.

The DNA of the CDR3 is TGTGCCAGTAGTATATCAGGAACGAACACCGGGGAGCTGTTTTTT. Its translation is CASSISGTNTGELFF. The chain carries TRBV19 and TRBJ2-2; no reliable D call. V was trimmed by 2 bases and J by 0 bases, leaving 7 bases between them. The CDR3 loop spans 15 amino acids. The V gene's germline CDR1 is LNHDA and CDR2 SQIVND (reference sequence). The variable domain in full, completed from reference TRBV19 and TRBJ2-2, reads DGGITQSPKYLFRKEGQNVTLSCEQNLNHDAMYWYRQDPGQGLRLIYYSQIVNDFQKGDIAEGYSVSREKKESFPLTVTSAQKNPTAFYLCASSISGTNTGELFFGEGSRLTVL.

This chain connects TRBV30 to TRBJ1-5; 7 bases fit TRBD1. The V gene's germline CDR1 is GTSNPN and CDR2 SVGIG (reference sequence). The CDR3 is made up of 13 amino acids. V shed 4 bases and J 3 bases; nucleotides not matched to a gene: 3. The CDR3 sequence: CAWTGGTNQPQHF. CDR3 nucleotide sequence: TGTGCCTGGACAGGGGGTACCAATCAGCCCCAGCATTTT.

The chain has TRBV7-2 and TRBJ2-3; D perhaps matches TRBD2 (6 bases). The V gene's germline CDR1 is SGHTA and CDR2 FQGNSA. The CDR3 covers 16 residues. Trimming pared 6 bases from V and 2 bases from J, leaving 18 bases between. CDR3 protein: CASSSILAYSTDTQYF. The DNA of the CDR3 is TGTGCCAGCAGTTCAATTCTAGCGTACTCCACAGATACGCAGTATTTT.

The chain combines TRBV7-9 with TRBJ2-1; 9 bases agree with TRBD2. The J segment lost 8 bases and the V segment lost 2 bases, leaving 7 bases of the junction unmatched. This CDR3 has 15 residues. Germline assignment: CDR1 SEHNR and CDR2 FQNEAQ (reference sequence). CDR3 sequence: CASSLLAGAGHEQFF. The CDR3 DNA reads TGTGCCAGCAGCTTATTAGCGGGGGCTGGCCATGAGCAGTTCTTC. The full variable domain, with the rest looked up from reference TRBV7-9 and TRBJ2-1, is DTGVSQNPRHKITKRGQNVTFRCDPISEHNRLYWYRQTLGQGPEFLTYFQNEAQLEKSRLLSDRFSAERPKGSFSTLEIQRTEQGDSAMYLCASSLLAGAGHEQFFGPGTRLTVL.

The genes are TRBV5-1 and TRBJ2-3; weak D call: TRBD1 (6 bases). V lost 4 bases and J 6 bases, leaving 21 bases between the germline ends. Germline lookup yields CDR1 SGHRS and CDR2 YFSETQ. CDR3 size: 16 residues. In DNA form, the CDR3 reads TGCGCCAGCAGCGTAACAGGGTCTGGGGACGTGGATACGCAGTATTTT. Amino acid sequence: CASSVTGSGDVDTQYF. Supplemented by reference TRBV5-1 and TRBJ2-3, the full variable domain reads KAGVTQTPRYLIKTRGQQVTLSCSPISGHRSVSWYQQTPGQGLQFLFEYFSETQRNKGNFPGRFSGRQFSNSRSEMNVSTLELGDSALYLCASSVTGSGDVDTQYFGPGTRLTVL.

The V and J genes are TRBV6-5 and TRBJ1-4, with D maybe TRBD1 (6 bases). V was pared by 5 bases and J by 10 bases, with 20 bases between. CDR1 is MNHEY, CDR2 SVGAGI, per germline. The CDR3 is 15 residues long. CDR3 region: CASSPRGGMDRKLFF. DNA of the CDR3: TGTGCCAGCAGTCCGAGGGGGGGGATGGACCGAAAACTGTTTTTT.

This chain links TRBV4-2 with TRBJ1-4; 7 bases are a match to TRBD1. The V and J ends lost 4 bases and 8 bases, in that order; junction bases with no gene match: 13. Germline V gene lookup returns CDR1 LGHNA and CDR2 YNFKEQ. The CDR3 runs 16 residues. CDR3 protein: CASSRYHRGGGEKLFF. The CDR3 DNA is TGTGCCAGCAGCCGATATCACAGGGGAGGAGGGGAAAAACTGTTTTTT.

The V call is TRBV7-3, the J call TRBJ1-2, with 8 bases lining up with TRBD1. The germline CDR1 and CDR2 sequences are SGHTA and FQGTGA. The CDR3 runs 13 residues. V shed 4 bases and J 13 bases; nucleotides not matched to a gene: 11. Here the CDR3 DNA reads TGTGCCAGCAGCTGGGACAGGTCCGGAGTACTCACCTTC. Its translation is CASSWDRSGVLTF.

The chain is built from TRBV5-1 and TRBJ1-4, with unresolved D. The V and J ends lost 2 bases and 1 base respectively, with 6 bases between them. This CDR3 has 14 amino acids. Germline V gene data show CDR1 as SGHRS and CDR2 as YFSETQ. CDR3 DNA: TGCGCCAGCAGCTTCGGTGGAACTAATGAAAAACTGTTTTTT. It translates to CASSFGGTNEKLFF.

The chain combines TRBV5-4 with TRBJ2-7; D is possibly TRBD2 (7 bases). The CDR3 is 13 residues long. Germline assignment: CDR1 SGHNT and CDR2 YYREEE (reference sequence). Trimming cost V 4 bases and J 2 bases, with 10 bases left between them. The CDR3 DNA reads TGTGCCAGCAGCAGGGGGGGGACCTACGAGCAGTACTTC. Amino acid sequence: CASSRGGTYEQYF. The variable domain in full, completed from reference TRBV5-4 and TRBJ2-7, reads ETGVTQSPTHLIKTRGQQVTLRCSSQSGHNTVSWYQQALGQGPQFIFQYYREEENGRGNFPPRFSGLQFPNYSSELNVNALELDDSALYLCASSRGGTYEQYFGPGTRLTVT.

This chain connects TRBV5-1 to TRBJ2-1; TRBD2 might be the D (6 bases). This CDR3 region has 15 residues. Trimming left V 0 bases short and J 7 bases short, with 14 bases between. The germline CDR1 and CDR2 sequences are SGHRS and YFSETQ. The CDR3 here is CASSLEGTGDNEQFF. The DNA of the CDR3 is TGCGCCAGCAGCTTGGAGGGGACTGGAGATAATGAGCAGTTCTTC.